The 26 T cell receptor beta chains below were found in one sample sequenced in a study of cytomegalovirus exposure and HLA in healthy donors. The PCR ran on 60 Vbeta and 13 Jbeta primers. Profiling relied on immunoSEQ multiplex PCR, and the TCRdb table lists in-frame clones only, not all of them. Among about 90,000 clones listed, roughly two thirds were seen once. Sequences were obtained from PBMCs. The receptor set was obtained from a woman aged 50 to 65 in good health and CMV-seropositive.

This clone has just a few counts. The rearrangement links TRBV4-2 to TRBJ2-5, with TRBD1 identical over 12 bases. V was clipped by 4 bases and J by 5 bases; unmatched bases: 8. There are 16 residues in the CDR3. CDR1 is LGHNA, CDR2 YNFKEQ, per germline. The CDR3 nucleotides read TGTGCCAGCAGCCCATGGACCGGGACAGGGGGCGAGACCCAGTACTTC. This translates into CASSPWTGTGGETQYF.

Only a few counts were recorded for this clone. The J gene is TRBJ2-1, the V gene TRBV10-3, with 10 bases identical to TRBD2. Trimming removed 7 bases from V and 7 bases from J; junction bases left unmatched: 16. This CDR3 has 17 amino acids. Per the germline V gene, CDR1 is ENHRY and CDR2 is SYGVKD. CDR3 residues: CAIMSSGSDFTGNEQFF. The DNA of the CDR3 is TGTGCCATCATGTCTAGCGGGAGCGACTTTACCGGGAATGAGCAGTTCTTC.

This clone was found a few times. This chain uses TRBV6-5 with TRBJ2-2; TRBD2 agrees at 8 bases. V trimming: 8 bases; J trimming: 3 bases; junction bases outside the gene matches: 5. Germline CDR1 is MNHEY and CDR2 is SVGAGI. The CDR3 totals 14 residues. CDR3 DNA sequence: TGTGCCAGCCGCCCAGCGGGAGACACCGGGGAGCTGTTTTTT. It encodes CASRPAGDTGELFF.

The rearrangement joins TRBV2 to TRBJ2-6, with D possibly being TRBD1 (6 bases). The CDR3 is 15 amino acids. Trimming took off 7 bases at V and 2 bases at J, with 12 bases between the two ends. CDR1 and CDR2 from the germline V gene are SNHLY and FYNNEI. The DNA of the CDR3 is TGTGCCAGCAAATCACAGGGACCTGGGGCCAACGTCCTGACTTTC. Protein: CASKSQGPGANVLTF.

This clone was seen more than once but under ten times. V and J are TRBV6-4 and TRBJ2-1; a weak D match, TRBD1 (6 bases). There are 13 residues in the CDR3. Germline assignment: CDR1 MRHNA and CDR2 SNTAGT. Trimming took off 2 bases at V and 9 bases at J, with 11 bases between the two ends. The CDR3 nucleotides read TGTGCCAGCAGTGACCGGACAGAGGGTGAGCAGTTCTTC. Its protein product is CASSDRTEGEQFF.

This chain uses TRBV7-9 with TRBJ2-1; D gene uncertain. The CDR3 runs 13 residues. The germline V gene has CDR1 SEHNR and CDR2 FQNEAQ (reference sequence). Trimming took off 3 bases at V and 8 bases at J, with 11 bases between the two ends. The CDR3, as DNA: TGTGCCAGCAGCTTTATAGATCGGGATGAGCAGTTCTTC. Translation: CASSFIDRDEQFF.

This CDR3 reads CASSDGTGGHGYTF. Written as DNA, the CDR3 is TGTGCCAGCAGTGATGGGACGGGGGGTCATGGCTACACCTTC. J is TRBJ1-2 and V is TRBV6-1, with D tentatively TRBD1 (5 bases). CDR1 MNHNS and CDR2 SASEGT come from the germline V gene. CDR3 size: 14 residues. The ends were cut back, 3 bases at V and 6 bases at J, with 14 bases in the middle.

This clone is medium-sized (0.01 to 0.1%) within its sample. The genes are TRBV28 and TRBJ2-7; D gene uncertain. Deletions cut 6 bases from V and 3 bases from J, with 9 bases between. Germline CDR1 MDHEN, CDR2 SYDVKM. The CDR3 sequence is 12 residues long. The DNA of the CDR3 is TGTGCCAGCAGCGGTTCATACTACGAGCAGTACTTC. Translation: CASSGSYYEQYF.

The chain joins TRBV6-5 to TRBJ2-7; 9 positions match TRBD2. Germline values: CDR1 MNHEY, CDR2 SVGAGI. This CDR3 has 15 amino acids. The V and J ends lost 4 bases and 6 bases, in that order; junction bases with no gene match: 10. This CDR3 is CASSLLAGPLVEQYF. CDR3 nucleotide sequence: TGTGCCAGCAGTTTACTAGCGGGCCCCTTAGTCGAGCAGTACTTC.

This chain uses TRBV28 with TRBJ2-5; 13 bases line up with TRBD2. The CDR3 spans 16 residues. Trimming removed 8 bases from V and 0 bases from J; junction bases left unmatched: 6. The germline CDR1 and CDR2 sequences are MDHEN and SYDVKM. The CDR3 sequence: CASAGTSGMYQETQYF. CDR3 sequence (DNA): TGTGCCAGCGCCGGGACTAGCGGGATGTACCAAGAGACCCAGTACTTC.

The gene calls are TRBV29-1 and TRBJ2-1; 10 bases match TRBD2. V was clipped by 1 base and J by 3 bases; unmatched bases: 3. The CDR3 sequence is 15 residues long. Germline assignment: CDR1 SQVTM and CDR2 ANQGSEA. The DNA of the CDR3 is TGCAGCGTTGAAGGGGCTAGCGGGAGCTACAATGAGCAGTTCTTC. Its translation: CSVEGASGSYNEQFF.

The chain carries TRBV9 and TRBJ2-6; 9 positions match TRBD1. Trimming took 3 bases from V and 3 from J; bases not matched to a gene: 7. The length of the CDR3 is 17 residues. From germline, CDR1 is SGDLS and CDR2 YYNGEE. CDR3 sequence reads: CASSARDRVFGANVLTF. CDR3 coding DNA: TGTGCCAGCAGCGCGCGGGACAGGGTTTTTGGGGCCAACGTCCTGACTTTC.

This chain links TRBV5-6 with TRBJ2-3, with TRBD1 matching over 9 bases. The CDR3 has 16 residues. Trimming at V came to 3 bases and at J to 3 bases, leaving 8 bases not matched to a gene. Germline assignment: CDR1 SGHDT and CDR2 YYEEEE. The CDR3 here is CASSYLNRGQTDTQYF. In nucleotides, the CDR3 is TGTGCCAGCAGCTACCTCAACAGGGGGCAAACAGATACGCAGTATTTT.

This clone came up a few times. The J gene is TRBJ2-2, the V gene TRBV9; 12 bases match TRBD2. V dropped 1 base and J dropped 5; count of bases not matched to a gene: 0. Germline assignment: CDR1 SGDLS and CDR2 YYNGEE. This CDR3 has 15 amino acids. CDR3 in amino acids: CASSVLAGGTGELFF. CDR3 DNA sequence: TGTGCCAGCAGCGTACTAGCGGGGGGGACCGGGGAGCTGTTTTTT.

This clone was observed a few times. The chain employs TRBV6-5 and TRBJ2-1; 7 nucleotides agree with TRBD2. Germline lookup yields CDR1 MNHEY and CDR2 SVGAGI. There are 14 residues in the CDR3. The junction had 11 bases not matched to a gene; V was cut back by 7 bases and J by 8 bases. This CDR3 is CASKGGSLGHEQFF. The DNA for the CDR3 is TGTGCCAGCAAGGGCGGGAGTCTTGGGCATGAGCAGTTCTTC.

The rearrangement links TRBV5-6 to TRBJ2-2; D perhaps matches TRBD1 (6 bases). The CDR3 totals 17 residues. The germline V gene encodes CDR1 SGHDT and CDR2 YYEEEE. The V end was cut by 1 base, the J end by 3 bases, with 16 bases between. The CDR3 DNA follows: TGTGCCAGCAGCTTGCTGGGGGCCTATGCTGACACCGGGGAGCTGTTTTTT. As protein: CASSLLGAYADTGELFF.

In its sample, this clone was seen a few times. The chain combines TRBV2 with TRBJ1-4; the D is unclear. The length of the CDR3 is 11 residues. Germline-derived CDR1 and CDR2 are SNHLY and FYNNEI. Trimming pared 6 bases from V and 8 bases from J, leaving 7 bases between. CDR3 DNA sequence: TGTGCCAGCAGCCCCCTAGAAAAACTGTTTTTT. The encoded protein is CASSPLEKLFF.

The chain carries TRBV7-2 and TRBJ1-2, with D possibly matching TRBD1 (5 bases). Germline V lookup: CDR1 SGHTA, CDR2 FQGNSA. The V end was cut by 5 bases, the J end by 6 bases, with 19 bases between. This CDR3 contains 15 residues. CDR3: CASSLIGGIQDGYTF. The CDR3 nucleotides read TGTGCCAGCAGCCTAATAGGCGGAATACAGGATGGCTACACCTTC.

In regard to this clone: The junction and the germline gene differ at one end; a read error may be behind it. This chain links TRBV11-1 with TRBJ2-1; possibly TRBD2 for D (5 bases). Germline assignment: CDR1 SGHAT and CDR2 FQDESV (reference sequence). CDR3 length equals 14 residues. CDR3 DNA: TGTGCCAGCAGCTCGAGCGGTCCCTATAATGAGCAGTTCTTC. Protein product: CASSSSGPYNEQFF.

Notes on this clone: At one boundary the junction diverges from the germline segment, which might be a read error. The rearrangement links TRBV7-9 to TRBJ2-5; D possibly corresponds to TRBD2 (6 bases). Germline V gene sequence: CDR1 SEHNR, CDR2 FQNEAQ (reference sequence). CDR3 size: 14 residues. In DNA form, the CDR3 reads TGTTCCAGCAGCTTTTTCGGCCCTGGGGAGGCCCAGTACTTC. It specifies CSSSFFGPGEAQYF.

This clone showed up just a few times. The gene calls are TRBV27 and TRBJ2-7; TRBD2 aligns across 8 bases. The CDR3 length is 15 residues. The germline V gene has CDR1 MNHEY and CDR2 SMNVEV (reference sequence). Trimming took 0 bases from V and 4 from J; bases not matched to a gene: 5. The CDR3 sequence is CASSLSPSGRYEQYF. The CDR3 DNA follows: TGTGCCAGCAGTTTATCTCCCAGCGGGAGATACGAGCAGTACTTC.

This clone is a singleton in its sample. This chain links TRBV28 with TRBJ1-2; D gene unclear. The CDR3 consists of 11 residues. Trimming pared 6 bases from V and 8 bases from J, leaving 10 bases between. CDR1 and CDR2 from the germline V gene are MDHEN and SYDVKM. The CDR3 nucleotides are TGTGCCAGCAGGAGGATAGGCGGCTACACCTTC. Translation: CASRRIGGYTF.

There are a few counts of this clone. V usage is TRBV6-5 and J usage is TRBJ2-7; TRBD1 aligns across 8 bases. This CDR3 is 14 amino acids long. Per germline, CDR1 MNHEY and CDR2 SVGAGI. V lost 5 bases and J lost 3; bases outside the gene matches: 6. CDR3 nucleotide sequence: TGTGCCAGCAGTCTTGAGACAGGGGTCTACGAGCAGTACTTC. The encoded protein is CASSLETGVYEQYF.

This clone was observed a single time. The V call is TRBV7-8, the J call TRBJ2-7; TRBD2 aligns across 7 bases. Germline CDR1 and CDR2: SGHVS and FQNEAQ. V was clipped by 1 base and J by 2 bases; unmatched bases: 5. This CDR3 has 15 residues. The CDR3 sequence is CASSLEVGLAYEQYF. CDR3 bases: TGTGCCAGCAGCTTAGAAGTCGGACTAGCCTACGAGCAGTACTTC.

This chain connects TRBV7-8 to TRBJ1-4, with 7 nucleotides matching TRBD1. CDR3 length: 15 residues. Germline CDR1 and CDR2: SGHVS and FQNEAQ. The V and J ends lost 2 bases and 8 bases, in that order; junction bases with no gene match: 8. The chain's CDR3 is CASSLLGRGEEKLFF. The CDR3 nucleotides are TGTGCCAGCAGCTTATTAGGCAGGGGGGAAGAAAAACTGTTTTTT. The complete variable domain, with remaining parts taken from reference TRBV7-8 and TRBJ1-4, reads GAGVSQSPRYKVAKRGQDVALRCDPISGHVSLFWYQQALGQGPEFLTYFQNEAQLDKSGLPSDRFFAERPEGSVSTLKIQRTQQEDSAVYLCASSLLGRGEEKLFFGSGTQLSVL.

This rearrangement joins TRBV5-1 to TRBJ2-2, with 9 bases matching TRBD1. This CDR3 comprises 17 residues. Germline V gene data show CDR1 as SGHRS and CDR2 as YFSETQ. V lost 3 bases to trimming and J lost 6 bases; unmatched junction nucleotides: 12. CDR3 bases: TGCGCCAGCAGCTACCTCCCTACAGGGGGCCAGGCCGGGGAGCTGTTTTTT. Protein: CASSYLPTGGQAGELFF. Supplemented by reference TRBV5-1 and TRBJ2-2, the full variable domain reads KAGVTQTPRYLIKTRGQQVTLSCSPISGHRSVSWYQQTPGQGLQFLFEYFSETQRNKGNFPGRFSGRQFSNSRSEMNVSTLELGDSALYLCASSYLPTGGQAGELFFGEGSRLTVL.